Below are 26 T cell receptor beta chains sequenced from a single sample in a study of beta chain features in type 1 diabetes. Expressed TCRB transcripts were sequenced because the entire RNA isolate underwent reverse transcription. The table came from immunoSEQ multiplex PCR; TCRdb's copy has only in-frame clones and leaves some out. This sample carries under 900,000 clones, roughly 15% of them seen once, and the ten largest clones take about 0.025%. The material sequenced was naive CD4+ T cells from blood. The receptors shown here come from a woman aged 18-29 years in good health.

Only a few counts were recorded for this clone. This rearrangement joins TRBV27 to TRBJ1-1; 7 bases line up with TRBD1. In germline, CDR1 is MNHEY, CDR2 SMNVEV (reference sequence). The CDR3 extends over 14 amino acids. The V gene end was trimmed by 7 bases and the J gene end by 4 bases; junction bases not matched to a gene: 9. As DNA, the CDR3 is TGTGCCAGCAACCGACAGGGTCGTGGCACTGAAGCTTTCTTT. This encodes CASNRQGRGTEAFF.

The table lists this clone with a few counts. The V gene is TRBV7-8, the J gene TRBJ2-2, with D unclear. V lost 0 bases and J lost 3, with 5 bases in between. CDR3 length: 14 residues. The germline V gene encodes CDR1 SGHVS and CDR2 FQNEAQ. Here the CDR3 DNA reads TGTGCCAGCAGCTTAGCACTCCACACCGGGGAGCTGTTTTTT. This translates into CASSLALHTGELFF.

The CDR3 DNA reads as TGTGCCAGCAGCTTAGCCCTTTTTGGGGGAGGGCCGACCGGGGAGCTGTTTTTT. It codes for CASSLALFGGGPTGELFF. This chain joins TRBV7-2 and TRBJ2-2, with 7 bases that match TRBD2. The CDR3 has 18 residues. After removal of 0 bases from V and 5 bases from J, the junction contained 12 bases not matched to a gene. Germline V gene data show CDR1 as SGHTA and CDR2 as FQGNSA. The full variable domain, in which reference TRBV7-2 and TRBJ2-2 provide the parts outside the CDR3, is GAGVSQSPSNKVTEKGKDVELRCDPISGHTALYWYRQSLGQGLEFLIYFQGNSAPDKSGLPSDRFSAERTGGSVSTLTIQRTQQEDSAVYLCASSLALFGGGPTGELFFGEGSRLTVL.

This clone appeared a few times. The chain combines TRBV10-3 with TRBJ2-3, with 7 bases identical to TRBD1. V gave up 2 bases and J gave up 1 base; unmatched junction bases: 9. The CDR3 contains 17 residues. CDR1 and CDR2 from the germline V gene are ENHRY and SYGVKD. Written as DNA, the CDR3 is TGTGCCATCAGTGAGGCGCCAGTAGGACAGGGCACAGATACGCAGTATTTT. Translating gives CAISEAPVGQGTDTQYF.

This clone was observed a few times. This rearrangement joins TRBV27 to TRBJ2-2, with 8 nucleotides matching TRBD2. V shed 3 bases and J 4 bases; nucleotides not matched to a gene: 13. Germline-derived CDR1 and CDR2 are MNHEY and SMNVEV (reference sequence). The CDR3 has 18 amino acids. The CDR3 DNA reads TGTGCCAGCAGTTTCACACTAGCGGCCCCCACATCCACCGGGGAGCTGTTTTTT. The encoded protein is CASSFTLAAPTSTGELFF.

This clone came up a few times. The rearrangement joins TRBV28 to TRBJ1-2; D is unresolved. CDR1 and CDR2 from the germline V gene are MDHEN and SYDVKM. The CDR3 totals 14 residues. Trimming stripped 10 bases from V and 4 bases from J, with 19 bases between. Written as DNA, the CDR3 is TGTGCCATCCCCGGTCGGGCGCCTGGCTATGGCTACACCTTC. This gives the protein CAIPGRAPGYGYTF.

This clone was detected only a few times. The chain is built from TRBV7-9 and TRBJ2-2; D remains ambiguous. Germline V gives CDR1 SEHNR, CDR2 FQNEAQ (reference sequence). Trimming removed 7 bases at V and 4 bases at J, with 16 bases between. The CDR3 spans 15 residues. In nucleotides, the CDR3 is TGTGCCAGCACCCCTTATACCGGCCGCACCGGGGAGCTGTTTTTT. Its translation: CASTPYTGRTGELFF.

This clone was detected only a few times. The CDR3 loop reads CASTRTGVATNEKLFF. DNA of the CDR3: TGTGCCAGTACCAGGACAGGGGTGGCAACTAATGAAAAACTGTTTTTT. The chain carries TRBV19 and TRBJ1-4; 9 bases map to TRBD1. CDR3 length equals 16 residues. Germline V gene lookup returns CDR1 LNHDA and CDR2 SQIVND (reference sequence). The junction had 6 bases not matched to a gene; V was cut back by 7 bases and J by 0 bases. Full variable domain (missing parts from reference TRBV19 and TRBJ1-4): DGGITQSPKYLFRKEGQNVTLSCEQNLNHDAMYWYRQDPGQGLRLIYYSQIVNDFQKGDIAEGYSVSREKKESFPLTVTSAQKNPTAFYLCASTRTGVATNEKLFFGSGTQLSVL.

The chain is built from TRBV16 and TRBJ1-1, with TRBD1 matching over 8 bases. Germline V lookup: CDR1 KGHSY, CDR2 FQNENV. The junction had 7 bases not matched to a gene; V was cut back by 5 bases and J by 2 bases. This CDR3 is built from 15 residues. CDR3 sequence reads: CASSKRTGLNTEAFF. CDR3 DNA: TGTGCCAGCAGCAAACGGACAGGGCTCAACACTGAAGCTTTCTTT.

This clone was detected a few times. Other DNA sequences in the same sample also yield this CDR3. The CDR3: CASSHGNTEAFF. The CDR3, as DNA: TGTGCCAGCAGTCATGGGAACACTGAAGCTTTCTTT. The chain uses TRBV6-6 and TRBJ1-1; D unresolved. Germline V gene sequence: CDR1 MNHNY, CDR2 SVGAGI (reference sequence). The germline V and J ends were trimmed by 5 bases and 1 base, with 5 bases remaining between them. CDR3 length: 12 amino acids.

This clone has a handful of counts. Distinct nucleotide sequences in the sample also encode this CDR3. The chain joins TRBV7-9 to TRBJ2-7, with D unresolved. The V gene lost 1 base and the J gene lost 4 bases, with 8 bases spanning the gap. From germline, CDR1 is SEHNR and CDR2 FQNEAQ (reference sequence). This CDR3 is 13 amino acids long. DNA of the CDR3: TGTGCCAGCAGCTTAGGACAACCATACGAGCAGTACTTC. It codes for CASSLGQPYEQYF.

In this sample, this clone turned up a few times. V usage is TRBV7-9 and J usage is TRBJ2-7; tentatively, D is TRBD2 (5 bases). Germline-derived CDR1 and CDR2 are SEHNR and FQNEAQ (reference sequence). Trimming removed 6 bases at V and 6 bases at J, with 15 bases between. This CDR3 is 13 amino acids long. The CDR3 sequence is CASRPLAFGEQYF. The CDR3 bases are TGTGCCAGCAGGCCCCTAGCTTTTGGCGAGCAGTACTTC.

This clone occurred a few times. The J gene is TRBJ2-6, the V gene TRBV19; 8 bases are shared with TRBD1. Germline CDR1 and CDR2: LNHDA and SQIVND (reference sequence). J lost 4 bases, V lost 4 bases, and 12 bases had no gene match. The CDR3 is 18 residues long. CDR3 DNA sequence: TGTGCCAGTAGTAACCACCCCCCGACAGGGGCCGGGGCCAACGTCCTGACTTTC. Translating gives CASSNHPPTGAGANVLTF.

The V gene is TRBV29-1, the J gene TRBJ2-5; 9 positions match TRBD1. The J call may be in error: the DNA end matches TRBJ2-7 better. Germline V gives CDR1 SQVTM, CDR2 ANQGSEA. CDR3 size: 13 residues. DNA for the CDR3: TGCAGCGTGGGGGGACAGGGAACCTACGAGCAGTACTTC. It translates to CSVGGQGTYEQYF.

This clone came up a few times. In DNA form, the CDR3 reads TGTGCCAGCAGCTCGGGACAGGACACAGATACGCAGTATTTT. It codes for CASSSGQDTDTQYF. This chain uses TRBV5-4 with TRBJ2-3, with 8 bases matching TRBD1. In germline, CDR1 is SGHNT, CDR2 YYREEE (reference sequence). There are 14 residues in the CDR3. The J segment lost 2 bases and the V segment lost 3 bases, leaving 2 bases of the junction unmatched. The complete variable domain, with remaining parts taken from reference TRBV5-4 and TRBJ2-3, reads ETGVTQSPTHLIKTRGQQVTLRCSSQSGHNTVSWYQQALGQGPQFIFQYYREEENGRGNFPPRFSGLQFPNYSSELNVNALELDDSALYLCASSSGQDTDTQYFGPGTRLTVL.

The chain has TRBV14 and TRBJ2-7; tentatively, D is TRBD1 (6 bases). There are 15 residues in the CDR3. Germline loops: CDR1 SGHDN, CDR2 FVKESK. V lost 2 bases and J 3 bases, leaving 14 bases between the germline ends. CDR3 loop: CASSQTRGVYYEQYF. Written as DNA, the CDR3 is TGTGCCAGCAGCCAAACCAGGGGAGTATACTACGAGCAGTACTTC.

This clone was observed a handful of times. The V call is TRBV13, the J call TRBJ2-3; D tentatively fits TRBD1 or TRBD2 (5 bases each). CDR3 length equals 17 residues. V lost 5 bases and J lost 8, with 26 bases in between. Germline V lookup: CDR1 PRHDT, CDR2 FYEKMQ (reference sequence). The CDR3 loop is CASSQYRDRWGFGTQYF. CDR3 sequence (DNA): TGTGCCAGCAGCCAATACCGGGACCGATGGGGTTTTGGTACGCAGTATTTT.

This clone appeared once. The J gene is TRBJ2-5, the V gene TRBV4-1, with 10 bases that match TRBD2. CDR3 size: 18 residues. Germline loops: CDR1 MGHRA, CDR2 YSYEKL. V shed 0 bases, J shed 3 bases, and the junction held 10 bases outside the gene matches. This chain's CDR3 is CASSQDLQAGGPKETQYF. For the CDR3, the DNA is TGCGCCAGCAGCCAAGATCTTCAAGCGGGAGGGCCTAAAGAGACCCAGTACTTC.

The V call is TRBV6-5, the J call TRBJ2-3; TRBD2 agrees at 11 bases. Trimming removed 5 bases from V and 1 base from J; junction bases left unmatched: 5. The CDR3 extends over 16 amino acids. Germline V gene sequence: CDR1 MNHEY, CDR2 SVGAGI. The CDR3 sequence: CASSNLAGGGTDTQYF. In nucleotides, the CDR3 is TGTGCCAGCAGTAACTTAGCGGGAGGGGGCACAGATACGCAGTATTTT.

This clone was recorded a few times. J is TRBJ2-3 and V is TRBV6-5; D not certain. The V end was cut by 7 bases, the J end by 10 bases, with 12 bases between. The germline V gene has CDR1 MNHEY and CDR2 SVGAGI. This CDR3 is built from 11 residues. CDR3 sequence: CASTSMASQYF. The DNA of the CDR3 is TGTGCCAGCACATCAATGGCGTCGCAGTATTTT.

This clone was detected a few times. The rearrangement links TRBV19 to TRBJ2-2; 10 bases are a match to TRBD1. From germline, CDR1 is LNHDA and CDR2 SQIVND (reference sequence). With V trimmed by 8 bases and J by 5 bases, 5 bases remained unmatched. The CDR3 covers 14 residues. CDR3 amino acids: CASYGTGETGELFF. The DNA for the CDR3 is TGTGCCAGTTACGGGACAGGGGAAACCGGGGAGCTGTTTTTT.

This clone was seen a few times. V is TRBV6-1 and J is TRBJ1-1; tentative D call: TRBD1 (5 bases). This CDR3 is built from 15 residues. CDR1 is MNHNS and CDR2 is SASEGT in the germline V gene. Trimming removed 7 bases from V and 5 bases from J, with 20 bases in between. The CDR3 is CASTGRQFWETEAFF. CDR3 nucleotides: TGTGCCAGCACGGGTCGACAGTTTTGGGAAACTGAAGCTTTCTTT.

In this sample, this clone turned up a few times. The CDR3 DNA reads as TGCAGCGTTGTGGGCAGGGCCTACGAGCAGTACTTC. Protein product: CSVVGRAYEQYF. The V gene is TRBV29-1, the J gene TRBJ2-7; perhaps TRBD1 as D (5 bases). The CDR3 extends over 12 amino acids. Per the germline V gene, CDR1 is SQVTM and CDR2 is ANQGSEA. Trimming shortened V by 4 bases and J by 2 bases, and 9 bases separated the two germline ends.

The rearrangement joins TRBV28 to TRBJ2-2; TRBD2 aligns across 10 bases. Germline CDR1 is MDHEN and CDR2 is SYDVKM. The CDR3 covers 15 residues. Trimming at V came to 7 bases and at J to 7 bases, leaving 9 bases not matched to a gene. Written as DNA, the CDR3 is TGTGCCAGCATCCCCAGCGGGAGGGCCAACGGGGAGCTGTTTTTT. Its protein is CASIPSGRANGELFF.

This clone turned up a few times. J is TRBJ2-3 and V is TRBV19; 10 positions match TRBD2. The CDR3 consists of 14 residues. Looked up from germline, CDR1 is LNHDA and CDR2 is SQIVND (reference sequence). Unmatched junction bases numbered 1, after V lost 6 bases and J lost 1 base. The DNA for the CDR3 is TGTGCCAGTAGAACTAGCGGGGGCACAGATACGCAGTATTTT. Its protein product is CASRTSGGTDTQYF.

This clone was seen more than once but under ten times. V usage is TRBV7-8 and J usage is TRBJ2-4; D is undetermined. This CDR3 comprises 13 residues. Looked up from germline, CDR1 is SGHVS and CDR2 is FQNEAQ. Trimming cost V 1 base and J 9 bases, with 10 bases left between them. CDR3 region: CASSLELRSIQYF. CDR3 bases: TGTGCCAGCAGCTTAGAGCTCCGGAGCATTCAGTACTTC.